Only a few counts were recorded for the clone carrying this TCR beta chain. The source of the sample is a study of Ad26.COV2.S vaccination and SARS-CoV-2 variants. Treatment given: some 20 received Ad26.COV2.S at low or high dose, single or two shots; 5 received placebo; per-sample allocation not given. The investigators took samples on day 63 after the first vaccine or placebo injection. Donor was an adult aged 18-55 years in Boston. Clones were sequenced by immunoSEQ multiplex PCR, and TCRdb holds only the in-frame ones, with some missing. The sample shows 300,000 to 350,000 clones, around 81% of them seen only once. The germline V gene has CDR1 SGHRS and CDR2 YFSETQ. The CDR3 is made up of 14 amino acids. Trimming cost V 4 bases and J 5 bases, with 15 bases left between them.

V usage is TRBV5-1 and J usage is TRBJ1-1, with D perhaps TRBD1 (6 bases). Material: peripheral blood, obtained in a trial of Ad26.COV2.S vaccine versus placebo. The clonotype originates from a person between 18 and 65 years old who received the Ad26.COV2.S COVID-19 vaccine or a placebo. CDR3 protein: CASSPTTGITEAFF. The CDR3 DNA is TGCGCCAGCAGCCCTACCACAGGGATAACTGAAGCTTTCTTT.